One T cell receptor beta chain is described in this entry. The CDR3 is 16 amino acids. CDR1 KGHSH and CDR2 LQKENI come from the germline V gene. V shed 3 bases and J 0 bases; nucleotides not matched to a gene: 5. The data were taken from a study of blood T cell repertoires in COVID-19. Study at large: Samples of COVID-19 (acute and convalescent) were obtained from the United States, Italy and Spain. The analysed material was cDNA or gDNA that came from T cells, B-cell-depleted T cells, or PBMCs.

As processed by the authors: By means of reference gene primer amplification, nucleated cell counts were estimated. This table comes from immunoSEQ multiplex PCR, and its TCRdb copy is limited to in-frame clones, with some not included. The V and J calls and clone size are taken from that table; D and trimming were inferred from the DNA. This sample has about 260,000 clones; around nine tenths occur once, and the top ten carry roughly 1.8%. This TCR came from a young man with active or convalescent COVID-19. The specimen sequenced was peripheral blood. V and J are TRBV18 and TRBJ1-5; 7 bases align to TRBD1. CDR3: CASSPTGARSNQPQHF. As DNA, the CDR3 is TGTGCCAGCTCACCTACAGGGGCTCGTAGCAATCAGCCCCAGCATTTT.